This entry lists 27 T cell receptor beta chains sequenced from one sample in a study of T-cell memory formation after mild COVID-19. Each CDR3 protein gets one entry after TCRdb re-called the 5' RACE reads with MiXCR. The data hold 250,000 to 350,000 distinct CDR3 sequences, with about 16% observed a single time. The specimen was PBMCs or a T cell subset sorted from them (not recorded which). These receptors all stem from a man aged 18 to 30 who had mild COVID-19 (a few samples of this study predate the infection). Cell type and time point are not known.

This clonotype was detected a few times. The rearrangement uses TRBV20-1 and TRBJ1-2; D gene ambiguous. V lost 6 bases, J lost 8 bases, and 7 bases lay in between. The CDR3 extends over 9 amino acids. The germline CDR1 and CDR2 sequences are DFQATT and SNEGSKA (reference sequence). The CDR3 DNA reads TGCAGTGCAGGGTTCGGCTACACCTTC. The encoded protein is CSAGFGYTF.

The chain carries TRBV6-6 and TRBJ1-6, with TRBD1 matching 9 bases. The V and J ends lost 5 bases and 12 bases, in that order; junction bases with no gene match: 5. Germline assignment: CDR1 MNHNY and CDR2 SVGAGI (reference sequence). The CDR3 spans 13 residues. The DNA of the CDR3 is TGTGCCAGCAGTCCGGGACAGGGACGACCCCTCCACTTT. Amino acid sequence: CASSPGQGRPLHF.

The gene calls are TRBV5-4 and TRBJ1-2, with 7 bases lining up with TRBD1. Per the germline V gene, CDR1 is SGHNT and CDR2 is YYREEE (reference sequence). The CDR3 has 16 amino acids. Losses at the gene ends were 4 bases for V and 6 bases for J; bases not matched to a gene: 15. CDR3 sequence: CASSRGPRDRDHGYTF. CDR3 bases: TGTGCCAGCAGCCGCGGGCCCCGAGACAGGGACCATGGCTACACCTTC.

This clonotype has just a few counts. This chain uses TRBV18 with TRBJ1-3; the D is unclear. Germline V lookup: CDR1 KGHSH, CDR2 LQKENI. V was trimmed by 2 bases and J by 0 bases, leaving 8 bases between them. The CDR3 is 15 residues long. The CDR3: CASSPMVASGNTIYF. The CDR3 DNA is TGTGCCAGCTCACCAATGGTGGCCTCTGGAAACACCATATATTTT.

The chain links TRBV7-3 to TRBJ2-7, with no clear D. CDR1 is SGHTA and CDR2 is FQGTGA in the germline V gene. The CDR3 runs to 12 residues. V shed 4 bases and J shed 6 bases, with 10 bases lying between them. The CDR3 nucleotides read TGTGCCAGCAGCTCCCCTTTCTCCGAGCAGTACGTC. Its translation is CASSSPFSEQYV.

The chain links TRBV7-9 to TRBJ1-5; possible D gene TRBD1, 5 bases. The CDR3 consists of 15 residues. With 5 bases removed from V and 0 bases from J, the gap between germline ends came to 11 bases. In germline, CDR1 is SEHNR, CDR2 FQNEAQ (reference sequence). The CDR3 coding sequence is TGTGCCAGCAGCCTGGGGGAGGCTAGCAATCAGCCCCAGCATTTT. As protein: CASSLGEASNQPQHF.

This chain links TRBV20-1 with TRBJ2-2; D gene uncertain. This CDR3 is 13 amino acids long. V lost 1 base to trimming and J lost 1 base, with 4 bases between them. In germline, CDR1 is DFQATT, CDR2 SNEGSKA (reference sequence). In DNA, the CDR3 is TGCAGTGCTAGAGTCGGGAACACCGGGGAGCTGTTTTTT. Protein sequence: CSARVGNTGELFF.

This clonotype was recorded many times. J is TRBJ2-1 and V is TRBV5-1, with 10 nucleotides matching TRBD1. Germline lookup yields CDR1 SGHRS and CDR2 YFSETQ. CDR3 length: 13 amino acids. The J segment lost 8 bases and the V segment lost 2 bases, leaving 1 base of the junction unmatched. CDR3 nucleotides: TGCGCCAGCAGCTTAGGGACAGGGGATGAGCAGTTCTTC. As protein: CASSLGTGDEQFF.

The genes are TRBV5-1 and TRBJ1-3, with no clear D. Germline V gives CDR1 SGHRS, CDR2 YFSETQ. V lost 4 bases and J lost 0, with 8 bases in between. This CDR3 is built from 14 residues. The chain's CDR3 is CASSGPDSGNTIYF. For the CDR3, the DNA is TGCGCCAGCAGCGGGCCCGACTCTGGAAACACCATATATTTT.

The chain combines TRBV18 with TRBJ2-5, with D unclear. Germline V gene data show CDR1 as KGHSH and CDR2 as LQKENI. CDR3 length: 15 residues. The V and J ends lost 3 bases and 0 bases respectively, with 11 bases between them. The CDR3 protein is CASSPGPADQETQYF. CDR3 bases: TGTGCCAGCTCACCTGGACCGGCGGACCAAGAGACCCAGTACTTC.

The chain carries TRBV14 and TRBJ2-2; 10 bases match TRBD1. The junction had 5 bases not matched to a gene; V was cut back by 7 bases and J by 3 bases. Germline V CDR1 and CDR2: SGHDN, FVKESK. The CDR3 loop spans 15 amino acids. In nucleotides, the CDR3 is TGTGCCAGCACCCCCGGGACAGGGGACACCGGGGAGCTGTTTTTT. Translation gives CASTPGTGDTGELFF.

This chain connects TRBV2 to TRBJ1-5; D possibly corresponds to TRBD1 (5 bases). Germline lookup yields CDR1 SNHLY and CDR2 FYNNEI. The CDR3 consists of 14 residues. The germline V and J ends were trimmed by 2 bases and 6 bases, with 11 bases remaining between them. CDR3 nucleotide sequence: TGTGCCAGCAGTGAATTATTGGGGCGTCAGCCCCAGCATTTT. As protein: CASSELLGRQPQHF.

This clonotype has a handful of counts. Written as DNA, the CDR3 is TGTGCCAGCTCGGAGGCGGGGTATGAAAAACTGTTTTTT. This sequence encodes CASSEAGYEKLFF. This sequence joins TRBV12-3 or TRBV12-4 and TRBJ1-4, with no clear D. CDR3 size: 13 residues. With 8 bases removed from V and 6 bases from J, the gap between germline ends came to 13 bases.

This rearrangement joins TRBV5-1 to TRBJ2-3; D is unclear. Trimming shortened V by 2 bases and J by 0 bases, and 13 bases separated the two germline ends. The CDR3 covers 16 residues. Germline V gene sequence: CDR1 SGHRS, CDR2 YFSETQ. The CDR3, as DNA: TGCGCCAGCAGCTTTCAGTCCGGACGAAGCACAGATACGCAGTATTTT. Amino acids: CASSFQSGRSTDTQYF.

A few counts support this clonotype. The genes are TRBV7-9 and TRBJ1-1; a possible D gene is TRBD1 (5 bases). The V and J ends lost 5 bases and 0 bases respectively, with 19 bases between them. Germline CDR1 reads SEHNR; CDR2 reads FQNEAQ (reference sequence). This CDR3 comprises 17 residues. The CDR3 DNA sequence: TGTGCCAGCAGCCCCCGGGGCCGCGAGGGTATGAACACTGAAGCTTTCTTT. Translated: CASSPRGREGMNTEAFF.

This clonotype was counted a few times. The rearrangement links TRBV5-1 to TRBJ2-7; 10 bases agree with TRBD1. Germline CDR1 reads SGHRS; CDR2 reads YFSETQ. V was pared by 3 bases and J by 5 bases, with 2 bases of the junction left unmatched. The CDR3 spans 13 residues. The CDR3 nucleotides are TGCGCCAGCAGCTCCGGGACAGGGGACGAGCAGTACTTC. Protein product: CASSSGTGDEQYF.

In this sample, this clonotype turned up a few times. The gene calls are TRBV6-5 and TRBJ2-6, with D possibly TRBD1 on 5 matching bases. The germline V and J ends were trimmed by 5 bases and 0 bases, with 8 bases remaining between them. Germline CDR1 is MNHEY and CDR2 is SVGAGI. CDR3 length: 15 amino acids. DNA of the CDR3: TGTGCCAGCAGTAGGGGTCCCTCTGGGGCCAACGTCCTGACTTTC. This sequence encodes CASSRGPSGANVLTF.

This clonotype has a handful of counts. This chain uses TRBV15 with TRBJ2-3, with D tentatively TRBD1 (6 bases). This CDR3 region has 17 residues. The V end lost 5 bases, the J end lost 3 bases, and 21 bases lay between the germline ends. CDR1 and CDR2 (germline): LNHNV, YYDKDF (reference sequence). The CDR3 region is CATSPGPPGALTDTQYF. The CDR3 nucleotides are TGTGCCACCAGCCCGGGACCCCCAGGGGCTTTAACAGATACGCAGTATTTT.

The gene calls are TRBV2 and TRBJ2-2, with a possible D match to TRBD2 (7 bases). CDR1 and CDR2 from the germline V gene are SNHLY and FYNNEI. V dropped 0 bases and J dropped 6 bases, with 8 bases sitting between them. The CDR3 sequence is 14 residues long. CDR3 sequence: CASSEAGGPGELFF. The DNA for the CDR3 is TGTGCCAGCAGTGAAGCGGGGGGGCCCGGGGAGCTGTTTTTT.

The chain joins TRBV19 to TRBJ1-2; D is uncertain. Germline-derived CDR1 and CDR2 are LNHDA and SQIVND (reference sequence). With 7 bases removed from V and 4 bases from J, the gap between germline ends came to 13 bases. The CDR3 covers 13 residues. The CDR3 reads CASTPGALYGYTF. CDR3 DNA sequence: TGTGCCAGTACCCCTGGAGCTCTCTATGGCTACACCTTC.

The rearrangement uses TRBV11-2 and TRBJ1-5, with TRBD1 as a possible D gene (5 bases). V gave up 0 bases and J gave up 5 bases, with 11 bases separating them. The CDR3 sequence is 15 residues long. CDR1 is SGHAT and CDR2 is FQNNGV in the germline V gene. The CDR3 DNA reads as TGTGCCAGCAGCTTAGAGGGTGACAGCTATCAGCCCCAGCATTTT. Its translation is CASSLEGDSYQPQHF.

This clonotype was counted at least ten times. The chain couples TRBV6-5 to TRBJ2-7, with TRBD1 matching 11 bases. V trimming: 6 bases; J trimming: 0 bases; junction bases outside the gene matches: 7. Germline-derived CDR1 and CDR2 are MNHEY and SVGAGI. This CDR3 has 16 residues. This CDR3 is CASRPSGTGGSYEQYV. For the CDR3, the DNA is TGTGCCAGCAGACCTTCCGGGACAGGGGGCTCCTACGAGCAGTACGTC.

This clonotype turned up a few times. The chain is built from TRBV20-1 and TRBJ1-5; possible D gene TRBD1, 5 bases. Trimming took off 0 bases at V and 7 bases at J, with 10 bases between the two ends. Germline values: CDR1 DFQATT, CDR2 SNEGSKA (reference sequence). The CDR3 consists of 13 residues. This CDR3 reads CSARDGGGQPQHF. CDR3 coding DNA: TGCAGTGCTAGAGATGGGGGGGGACAGCCCCAGCATTTT.

This clonotype came up a few times. The chain is built from TRBV5-1 and TRBJ2-3; D gene uncertain. Germline CDR1 SGHRS, CDR2 YFSETQ. The V end lost 0 bases, the J end lost 0 bases, and 17 bases lay between the germline ends. The CDR3 loop spans 18 amino acids. For the CDR3, the DNA is TGCGCCAGCAGCTTGGAGGCCCTTGGGTCTGTTAGCACAGATACGCAGTATTTT. Translation gives CASSLEALGSVSTDTQYF.

The chain recombines TRBV6-5 with TRBJ1-2; 10 bases map to TRBD1. Germline values: CDR1 MNHEY, CDR2 SVGAGI. After removal of 6 bases from V and 8 bases from J, the junction contained 12 bases not matched to a gene. This CDR3 contains 15 residues. CDR3 sequence: CASSRPGQGKEGYTF. For the CDR3, the DNA is TGTGCCAGCAGCCGCCCGGGACAGGGGAAGGAGGGCTACACCTTC.

The chain uses TRBV7-2 and TRBJ2-7; D gene unclear. This CDR3 has 17 residues. The V gene's germline CDR1 is SGHTA and CDR2 FQGNSA. Between the trimmed V and J ends, which lost 0 bases and 0 bases, there was a span of 15 bases. The CDR3 nucleotides read TGTGCCAGCAGCTTAGCGCTTAGCTTAGCTATCTCCTACGAGCAGTACTTC. Translating gives CASSLALSLAISYEQYF.

This sequence joins TRBV20-1 and TRBJ2-3, with TRBD1 matching over 8 bases. The CDR3 has 14 residues. Trimming removed 5 bases from V and 3 bases from J; junction bases left unmatched: 7. The germline V gene has CDR1 DFQATT and CDR2 SNEGSKA (reference sequence). CDR3 sequence: CSAPTGGRTDTQYF. The CDR3 bases are TGCAGTGCTCCAACAGGGGGAAGGACAGATACGCAGTATTTT.